This T cell receptor beta chain was sequenced for a study of cytomegalovirus exposure and HLA in healthy donors. Germline CDR1 MNHEY, CDR2 SMNVEV (reference sequence). The CDR3 loop spans 14 amino acids. Trimming pared 3 bases from V and 1 base from J, leaving 7 bases between. General study points: The authors judged a highly shared variant cluster likely a sequencing artifact. Being indistinguishable, some V segments were excluded, TRBV6-2 and TRBV6-3 among them. Among CMV-associated TCR beta chains, most appeared HLA-restricted in a later analysis. CMV antigen specificity was confirmed in vitro for three CMV-associated chains.

The study ran its PCR with 60 Vbeta and 13 Jbeta primers. Clones were read by immunoSEQ multiplex PCR, and TCRdb kept only the in-frame ones, dropping some. The sample carries some 160,000 clones, approximately 84% recorded once. With regard to this clone: Its cognate antigen is unknown. This CDR3 is also generated by other DNA sequences in the sample.

This chain uses TRBV27 with TRBJ1-5, with TRBD1 as a possible D gene (6 bases). This sequence was found in a male donor in good health and CMV-seropositive. The sequenced material came from PBMCs. DNA of the CDR3: TGTGCCAGCAGTTTGAGGGGGAGCAATCAGCCCCAGCATTTT. As protein: CASSLRGSNQPQHF.